The subject of this entry is one TCR beta chain. Its antigen remains undetermined. Base qualities are missing; no much larger clone stands one base away. For this chain, trimming is 0 bases at the V end and 6 bases at the J end, and the number of junction bases without a gene match is 9. Per the germline V gene, LGHNA is the CDR1 and YSLEER is the CDR2. From the cysteine up to the phenylalanine, the CDR3 has a length of 18 residues. Only the CDR3 DNA is retained, 54 bases long and in frame from the first base. Peripheral blood CD8+ and CD4+ T cells from healthy donors, Susac syndrome patients and multiple sclerosis patients were profiled by high-throughput TCR beta sequencing. The multiple sclerosis controls were treatment-naive patients whose relapsing-remitting disease, either stable or active, fulfilled the revised McDonald criteria. Bulk CD8+ and CD4+ T cells were purified magnetically by negative isolation, whereas CD8+ TEMRA cells were enriched by FACS. Blood was collected in EDTA tubes and processed within 24 hours, with PBMCs isolated through density gradient centrifugation. PBMCs intended for TCR sequencing were cryopreserved in liquid nitrogen and thawed later in a water bath at 37 degrees C. The sorted or isolated CD4+, CD8+ and CD8+ TEMRA cells reached a purity of at least 90%.

The data are from a study of CD8 T cells in Susac syndrome (dated by TCRdb to the late 2010s). Study-level background: The study used repertoire sequencing to test whether antigen drove CD8+ T cell activation and differentiation in Susac syndrome. Clonality of the CD8+ T cell repertoire was compared between roughly twelve healthy donors, about 14 Susac syndrome patients and about 15 multiple sclerosis patients. What the research found in general, with its limitations: The number of individuals in the TCR sequencing and HLA analysis was recognized as being relatively small.

RNA was extracted with the RNeasy kit and about 0.5 to 1 ug was reverse transcribed using random hexamers. The immunoSEQ multiplex PCR assay, covering 54 Vbeta and 13 Jbeta segments, was used to amplify TCR beta CDR3 regions. To correct PCR amplification bias, a synthetic template baseline was used for both primer optimization and computational correction. The paper's processing steps were these. Reads were annotated to V, D and J genes per IMGT and analyzed with immunoSEQ Analyzer, keeping only productive sequences. Clonality was calculated as one minus the Shannon entropy normalized by log2 of the number of productive unique sequences. For each patient and control, public and private clones were evaluated among the 100 most prevalent clones. Susac-specific clones were defined as absent from healthy and MS cohorts, approximately 1,000 published viral clones and other ImmuneACCESS disease sequences. Starting from the raw public reads, TCRdb applied fastp trimming at Q25, assembled clones with MiXCR and retained in-frame beta chains. Each record represents a unique CDR3 protein, reported with the most common genes and DNA among its rows. The authors' filters were not applied to this entry. Within this sample are approximately 130,000 distinct CDR3 sequences, with around 91% of them counted one time only. The ten top clones hold over 0.2% of the sample.

The chain links TRBV4-3 with TRBJ2-2; the central 11 bases match TRBD2. The specimen was CD8+ T cells from PBMCs. This TCR was sampled from a human donor with multiple sclerosis. The nucleotide sequence is given as TGCGCCAGCAGCCAAGAGAGCGCAACTAGCGGGAGCCCCGGGGAGCTGTTTTTT. Its protein reads: CASSQESATSGSPGELFF.